This record concerns one TCR beta chain sequence. The target of this receptor is not known. It has no much larger one-base neighbor in the sample; base qualities were not kept. TCR beta CDR3 regions were amplified from RNA transcripts. The TCR CDR3 was subjected to a first round of RT-PCR using the HTBI primer set and the Qiagen OneStep RT-PCR kit. Libraries were constructed in a second round of multiplex PCR, after which size selection and purification were performed. Libraries were sequenced paired-end with 100 bp reads on an Illumina HiSeq2000. In the authors' own workflow: SOAPnuke was used to process the raw data, with reads discarded if the reads contained adapters or uncalled bases, had a mean Phred below 15, or lacked an exact constant-primer or identifier match. COPE v1.2.5 was used to merge the high-quality paired reads, and each unique nucleotide sequence was defined as a clonotype. Clonotypes were aligned to IMGT TRBV, TRBD and TRBJ reference segments using MiTCR v1.1. Only V-J combinations with frequency above 0.0001, covering about 99% of repertoires, were analysed. A TCS score was defined as the ratio between F50 (clonal expansion) and ExV (chaos), using BLOSUM62-based TCRdist between CDR3 peptides within each V-J. Welch's t-statistics and random forest reduced several hundred V-J features to 13, which were used in a naive Bayes classifier (R e1071). TCRdb reprocessing: public reads trimmed at Q25 with fastp, clones called with MiXCR, in-frame beta chains kept. A single entry per CDR3 protein holds the most common genes and DNA from its merged rows. These V and J calls derive from TCRdb rather than the authors' analysis. A total of 700,000 or so distinct CDR3 sequences appear in this sample, 16% of them only once. The ten top clones hold around 7.7% of the sample.

This entry belongs to a study of T cells in Graves' hyperthyroidism and ophthalmopathy (dated by TCRdb to the late 2010s). Concerning the study at large: Peripheral blood was collected at initial diagnosis, before any treatment. TCR Vbeta CDR3 sequencing of approximately 140 peripheral blood samples (about 45 ophthalmopathy, under 80 hyperthyroidism and roughly 17 progressor patients) is reported in the paper. After blood sampling, hyperthyroidism patients were treated with methimazole at a starting dose of 30 mg daily, and ophthalmopathy patients were treated with high-dose intravenous methylprednisolone. TCR V-J signatures able to tell the groups apart were searched for in a discovery cohort of 95 to 100 patients, of whom more than 40 had Graves' ophthalmopathy and roughly 58 had stable Graves' hyperthyroidism. The study also compared thyroid tissue and blood T-cell repertoires from over 5 Graves' hyperthyroidism patients. An independent validation cohort of around 20 hyperthyroidism patients and approximately 15 patients who later progressed to ophthalmopathy tested prospective prediction of ophthalmopathy. The approximately 100 discovery patients were randomly divided into training and test sets at a 7:3 ratio.

The investigation overall reported the following: No statistical method was used to fix the sample size in advance, and group allocation was not hidden from the investigators. In validation, progression to ophthalmopathy was predicted by the model with around 71% sensitivity and approximately 78% specificity, a median of approximately 6.5 months before onset. Most expanded thyroid clonotypes (frequency above 0.001) were also found in blood, which suggests that blood repertoires may mirror thyroid immune responses. In cross-validation, a model built on a 13 V-J signature told ophthalmopathy apart from stable hyperthyroidism with 85% to 90% sensitivity and about 81% specificity, and in testing the same model reached 80%/75%.

Graves' hyperthyroidism was defined as stable when no progression to ophthalmopathy occurred over 18 months of follow-up. Hyperthyroidism patients were newly diagnosed, with disease duration under 2 months, and aged 18 to 65 years. Patients with uncontrolled infections, other autoimmune diseases, pregnancy or lactation were excluded. Diagnoses relied on clinical symptoms, serum thyroxine and TRAb, thyroid ultrasound and orbital computed tomography. PBMCs were separated from under 11 ml of fresh peripheral blood using Ficoll-Paque density gradient centrifugation. Trizol reagent was used to extract total RNA, and RNA quality was then checked on an Agilent 2100 Bioanalyzer. Looking up the germline V gene yields CDR1 SGHVS and CDR2 FQNEAQ. V loses 2 bases, J loses 2 bases, and the germline ends lie 10 bases apart. The CDR3 has 14 amino acids, counting the end cysteine and phenylalanine. The only DNA kept is the CDR3, 42 bases in frame from the first base.

Sequencing input: blood. The chain uses TRBV7-8 and TRBJ2-7, with the D gene possibly TRBD1 or TRBD2, each one fitting 5 bases. This TCR was sampled from a man aged 18 to 30 with Graves' hyperthyroidism. The DNA sequence reads TGTGCCAGCAGCTTAAGGGACCTAACCTACGAGCAGTACTTC. It is translated as CASSLRDLTYEQYF.